This T cell receptor (beta chain) was recorded in a study of T cell changes during pregnancy in multiple sclerosis. The data were produced by immunoSEQ multiplex PCR, yet TCRdb's version contains in-frame clones alone and is incomplete. The data hold about 53,000 clones, with 90% observed a single time. This sequence originates from a female donor with multiple sclerosis, enrolled in a pregnancy study. Here the sequenced sample was CD8+ T cells from peripheral blood mononuclear cells, taken before pregnancy.

The CDR3 coding sequence is TGTGCCTGGAGTGTAAAGGACAGGGGGAACACCGGGGAGCTGTTTTTT. It encodes CAWSVKDRGNTGELFF. The gene calls are TRBV30 and TRBJ2-2; 9 bases agree with TRBD1. The V gene's germline CDR1 is GTSNPN and CDR2 SVGIG (reference sequence). The ends lost 0 bases at V and 1 base at J; junction bases unmatched: 3. The CDR3 has 16 amino acids. Combining the CDR3 with reference TRBV30 and TRBJ2-2 gives the whole variable domain SQTIHQWPATLVQPVGSPLSLECTVEGTSNPNLYWYRQAAGRGLQLLFYSVGIGQISSEVPQNLSASRPQDRQFILSSKKLLLSDSGFYLCAWSVKDRGNTGELFFGEGSRLTVL.